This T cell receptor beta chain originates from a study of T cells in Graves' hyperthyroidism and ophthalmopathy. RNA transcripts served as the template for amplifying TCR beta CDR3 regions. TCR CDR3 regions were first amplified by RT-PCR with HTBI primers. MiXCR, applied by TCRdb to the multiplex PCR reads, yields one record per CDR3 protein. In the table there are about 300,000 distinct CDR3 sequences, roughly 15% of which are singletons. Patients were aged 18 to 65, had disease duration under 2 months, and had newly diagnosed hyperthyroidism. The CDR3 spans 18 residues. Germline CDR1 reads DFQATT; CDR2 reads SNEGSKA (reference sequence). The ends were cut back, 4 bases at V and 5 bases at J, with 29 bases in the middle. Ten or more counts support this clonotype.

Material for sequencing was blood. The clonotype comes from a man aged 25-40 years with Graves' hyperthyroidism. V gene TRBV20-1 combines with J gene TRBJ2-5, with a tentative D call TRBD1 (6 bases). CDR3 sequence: CSATPPLRQTLRGETQYF. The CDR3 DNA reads TGCAGTGCTACCCCCCCCCTCAGACAGACCCTAAGGGGGGAGACCCAGTACTTC.